The sequence of this T cell receptor beta chain was determined in a study of shared T cell receptors in the human thymus. Clones were read by immunoSEQ multiplex PCR, and TCRdb kept only the in-frame ones, dropping some. Of about 380,000 clones listed, 95% are singletons. This clone was observed once. This TCR derives from a human donor. The specimen sequenced was thymocytes.

The CDR3 loop is CATERDPDPSNEQFF. For the CDR3, the DNA is TGTGCCACCGAGCGGGACCCCGACCCCTCTAATGAGCAGTTCTTC. The V and J genes are TRBV15 and TRBJ2-1, with 7 bases that match TRBD2. J was trimmed by 7 bases and V by 8 bases; bases with no gene match: 14. CDR3 size: 15 residues. Germline values: CDR1 LNHNV, CDR2 YYDKDF (reference sequence).